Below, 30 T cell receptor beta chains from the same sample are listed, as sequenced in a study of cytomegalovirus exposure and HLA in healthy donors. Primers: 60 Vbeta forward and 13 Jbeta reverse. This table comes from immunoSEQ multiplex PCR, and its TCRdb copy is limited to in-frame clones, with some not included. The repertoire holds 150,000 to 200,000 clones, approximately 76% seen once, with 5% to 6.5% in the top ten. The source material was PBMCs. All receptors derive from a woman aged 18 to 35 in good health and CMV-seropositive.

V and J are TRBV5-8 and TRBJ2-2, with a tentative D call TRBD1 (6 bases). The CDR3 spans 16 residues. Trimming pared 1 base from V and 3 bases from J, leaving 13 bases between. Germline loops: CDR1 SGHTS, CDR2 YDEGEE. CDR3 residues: CASSLFGTSYTGELFF. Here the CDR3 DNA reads TGTGCCAGCAGCTTGTTCGGGACAAGTTACACCGGGGAGCTGTTTTTT. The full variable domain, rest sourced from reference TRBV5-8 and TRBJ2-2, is EAGVTQSPTHLIKTRGQQATLRCSPISGHTSVYWYQQALGLGLQFLLWYDEGEERNRGNFPPRFSGRQFPNYSSELNVNALELEDSALYLCASSLFGTSYTGELFFGEGSRLTVL.

CDR3 DNA: TGTGCCAGCAGTGAACCAGTCGATGGGGGAGGCGGGGAGCTGTTTTTT. Protein: CASSEPVDGGGGELFF. The V gene is TRBV25-1, the J gene TRBJ2-2, with D tentatively TRBD2 (6 bases). There are 16 residues in the CDR3. Germline V lookup: CDR1 MGHDK, CDR2 SYGVNS. V shed 2 bases and J shed 7 bases, with 17 bases lying between them.

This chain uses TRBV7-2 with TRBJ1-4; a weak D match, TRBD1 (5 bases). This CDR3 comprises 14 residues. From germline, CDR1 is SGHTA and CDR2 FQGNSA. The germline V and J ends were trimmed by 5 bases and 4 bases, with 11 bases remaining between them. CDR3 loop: CASSPTAFNEKLFF. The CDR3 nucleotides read TGTGCCAGCAGCCCGACAGCGTTTAATGAAAAACTGTTTTTT.

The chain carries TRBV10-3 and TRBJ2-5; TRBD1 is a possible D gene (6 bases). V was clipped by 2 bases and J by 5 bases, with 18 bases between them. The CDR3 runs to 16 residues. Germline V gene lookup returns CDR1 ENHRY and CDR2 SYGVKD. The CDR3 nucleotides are TGTGCCATCAGTGAGCCTGGAAAAACAGGGTCGGAGACCCAGTACTTC. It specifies CAISEPGKTGSETQYF.

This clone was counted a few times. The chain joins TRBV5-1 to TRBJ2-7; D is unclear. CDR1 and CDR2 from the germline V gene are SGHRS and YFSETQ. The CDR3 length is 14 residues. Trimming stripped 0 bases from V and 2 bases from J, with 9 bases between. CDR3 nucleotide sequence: TGCGCCAGCAGCTTGGTAGCAGAGACCTACGAGCAGTACTTC. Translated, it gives CASSLVAETYEQYF.

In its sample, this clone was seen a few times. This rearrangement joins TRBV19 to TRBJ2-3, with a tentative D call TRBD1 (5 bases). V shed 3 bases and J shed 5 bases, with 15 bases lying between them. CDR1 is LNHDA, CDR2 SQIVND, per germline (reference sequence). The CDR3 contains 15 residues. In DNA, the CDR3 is TGTGCCAGTAGTATTTACTCAGGGTTGGGAGATACGCAGTATTTT. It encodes CASSIYSGLGDTQYF.

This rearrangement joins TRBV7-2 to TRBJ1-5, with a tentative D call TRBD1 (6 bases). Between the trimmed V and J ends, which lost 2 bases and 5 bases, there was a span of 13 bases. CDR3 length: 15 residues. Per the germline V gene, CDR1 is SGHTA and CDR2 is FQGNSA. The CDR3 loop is CASSLTADSYQPQHF. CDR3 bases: TGTGCCAGCAGCTTAACGGCGGACAGCTATCAGCCCCAGCATTTT.

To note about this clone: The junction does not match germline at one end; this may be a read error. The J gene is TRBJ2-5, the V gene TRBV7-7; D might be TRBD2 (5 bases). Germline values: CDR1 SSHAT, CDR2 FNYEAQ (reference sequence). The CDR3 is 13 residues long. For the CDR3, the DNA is TGTGCTAGCAGCTTATCTCGGGATGAGACCCAGTACTTC. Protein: CASSLSRDETQYF.

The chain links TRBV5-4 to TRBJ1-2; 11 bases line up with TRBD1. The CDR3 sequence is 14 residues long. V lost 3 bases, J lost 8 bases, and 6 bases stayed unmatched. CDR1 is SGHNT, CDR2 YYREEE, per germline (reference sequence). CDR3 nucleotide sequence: TGTGCCAGCAGCTCAGGACAGGGGGCATGGGGCTACACCTTC. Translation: CASSSGQGAWGYTF.

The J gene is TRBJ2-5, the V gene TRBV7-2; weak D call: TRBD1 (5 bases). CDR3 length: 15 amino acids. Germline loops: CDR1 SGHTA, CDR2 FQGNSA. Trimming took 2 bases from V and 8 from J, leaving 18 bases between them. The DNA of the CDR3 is TGTGCCAGCAGCTTACCCCCTGGGGCAGGCAGAACCCAGTACTTC. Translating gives CASSLPPGAGRTQYF.

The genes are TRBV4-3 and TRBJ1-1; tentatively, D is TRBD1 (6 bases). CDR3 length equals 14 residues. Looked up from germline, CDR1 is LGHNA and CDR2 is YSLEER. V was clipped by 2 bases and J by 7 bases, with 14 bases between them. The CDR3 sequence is CASSQYRDTYEAFF. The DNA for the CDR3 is TGCGCCAGCAGCCAATACCGGGACACCTATGAAGCTTTCTTT.

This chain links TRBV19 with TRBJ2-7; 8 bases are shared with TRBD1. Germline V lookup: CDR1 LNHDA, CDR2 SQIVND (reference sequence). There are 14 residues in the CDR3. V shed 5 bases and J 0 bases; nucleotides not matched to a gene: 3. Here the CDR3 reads CASSVRGRSYEQYF. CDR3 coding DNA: TGTGCCAGTAGTGTCAGGGGGCGCTCCTACGAGCAGTACTTC.

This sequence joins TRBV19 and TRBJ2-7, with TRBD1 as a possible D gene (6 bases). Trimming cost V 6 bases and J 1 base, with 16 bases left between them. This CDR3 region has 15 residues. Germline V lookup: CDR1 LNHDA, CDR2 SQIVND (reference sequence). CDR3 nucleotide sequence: TGTGCCAGTAGAAATCCTGGACAGAATTCCTACGAGCAGTACTTC. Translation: CASRNPGQNSYEQYF.

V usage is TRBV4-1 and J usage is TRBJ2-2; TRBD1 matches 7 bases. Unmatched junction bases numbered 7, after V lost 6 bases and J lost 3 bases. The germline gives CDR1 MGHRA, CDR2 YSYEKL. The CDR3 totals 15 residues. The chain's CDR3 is CASRGGLMDTGELFF. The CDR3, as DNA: TGCGCCAGCAGAGGGGGCTTAATGGACACCGGGGAGCTGTTTTTT.

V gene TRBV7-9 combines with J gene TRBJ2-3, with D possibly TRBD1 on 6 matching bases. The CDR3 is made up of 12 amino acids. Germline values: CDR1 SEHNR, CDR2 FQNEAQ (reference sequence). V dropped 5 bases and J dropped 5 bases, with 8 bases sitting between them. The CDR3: CASSIRGDTQYF. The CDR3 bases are TGTGCCAGCAGCATCAGGGGAGATACGCAGTATTTT.

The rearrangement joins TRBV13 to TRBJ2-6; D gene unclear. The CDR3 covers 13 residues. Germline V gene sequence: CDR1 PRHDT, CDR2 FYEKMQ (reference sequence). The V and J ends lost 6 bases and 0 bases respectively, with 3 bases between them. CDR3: CASRRSGANVLTF. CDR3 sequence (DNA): TGTGCCAGCAGGCGCTCTGGGGCCAACGTCCTGACTTTC.

This CDR3 is CASSDTGFGGTEAFF. Written as DNA, the CDR3 is TGTGCCAGCAGTGATACAGGGTTTGGAGGCACTGAAGCTTTCTTT. The rearrangement links TRBV25-1 to TRBJ1-1; D might be TRBD1 (6 bases). This CDR3 spans 15 amino acids. CDR1 is MGHDK and CDR2 is SYGVNS in the germline V gene. The V gene lost 3 bases and the J gene lost 4 bases, with 15 bases spanning the gap.

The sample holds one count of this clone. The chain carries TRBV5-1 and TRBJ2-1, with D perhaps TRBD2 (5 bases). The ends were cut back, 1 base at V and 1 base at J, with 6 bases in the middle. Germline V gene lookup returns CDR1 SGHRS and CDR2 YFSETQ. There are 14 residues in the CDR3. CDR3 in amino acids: CASSLSGSYNEQFF. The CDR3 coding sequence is TGCGCCAGCAGCTTGAGCGGATCCTACAATGAGCAGTTCTTC.

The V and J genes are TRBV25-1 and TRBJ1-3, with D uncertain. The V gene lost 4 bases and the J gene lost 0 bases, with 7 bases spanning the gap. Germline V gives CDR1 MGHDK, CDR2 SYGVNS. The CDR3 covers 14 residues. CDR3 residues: CASSALPSGNTIYF. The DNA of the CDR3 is TGTGCCAGCAGTGCTCTACCCTCTGGAAACACCATATATTTT.

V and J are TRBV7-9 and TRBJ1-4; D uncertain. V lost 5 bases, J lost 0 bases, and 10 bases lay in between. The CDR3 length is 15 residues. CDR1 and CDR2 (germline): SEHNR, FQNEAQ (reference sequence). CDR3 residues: CASSLNSATNEKLFF. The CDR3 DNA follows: TGTGCCAGCAGCCTAAACAGTGCAACTAATGAAAAACTGTTTTTT.

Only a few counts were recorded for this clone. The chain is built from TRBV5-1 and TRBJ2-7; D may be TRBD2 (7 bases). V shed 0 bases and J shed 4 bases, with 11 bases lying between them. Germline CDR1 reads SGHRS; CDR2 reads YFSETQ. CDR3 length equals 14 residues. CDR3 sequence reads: CASSLGAGAYEQYF. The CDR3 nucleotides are TGCGCCAGCAGCTTGGGCGCGGGGGCTTACGAGCAGTACTTC.

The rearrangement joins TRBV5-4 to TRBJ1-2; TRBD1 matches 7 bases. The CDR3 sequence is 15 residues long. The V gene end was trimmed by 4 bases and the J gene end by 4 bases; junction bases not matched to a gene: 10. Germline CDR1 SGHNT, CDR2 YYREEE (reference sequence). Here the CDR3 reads CASSLWGDSLYGYTF. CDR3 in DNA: TGTGCCAGCAGCCTATGGGGGGACAGCCTCTATGGCTACACCTTC.

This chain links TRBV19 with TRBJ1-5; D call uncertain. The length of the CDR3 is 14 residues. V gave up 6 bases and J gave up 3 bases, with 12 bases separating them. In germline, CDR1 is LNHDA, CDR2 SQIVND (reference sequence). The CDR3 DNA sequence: TGTGCCAGTAGATTTAGGCGGAACAATCAGCCCCAGCATTTT. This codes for CASRFRRNNQPQHF.

The CDR3 is CASTYTGQGNSPLHF. In DNA form, the CDR3 reads TGTGCCAGTACCTATACCGGACAGGGAAATTCACCCCTCCACTTT. The rearrangement links TRBV19 to TRBJ1-6; 8 bases map to TRBD1. From germline, CDR1 is LNHDA and CDR2 SQIVND (reference sequence). The CDR3 extends over 15 amino acids. V lost 7 bases and J lost 7; bases outside the gene matches: 9.

CDR3 bases: TGTGCCAGCAGCGGAGCGGGACAGGGCGGCTACGAGCAGTACTTC. It translates to CASSGAGQGGYEQYF. This chain uses TRBV7-8 with TRBJ2-5; 9 bases match TRBD1. Matching the DNA end better, TRBJ2-7 makes the J call doubtful. This CDR3 contains 15 residues. The germline CDR1 and CDR2 sequences are SGHVS and FQNEAQ.

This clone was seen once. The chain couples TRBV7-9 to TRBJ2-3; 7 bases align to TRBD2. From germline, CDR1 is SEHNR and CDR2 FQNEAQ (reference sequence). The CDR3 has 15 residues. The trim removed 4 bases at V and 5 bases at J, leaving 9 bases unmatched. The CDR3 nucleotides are TGTGCCAGCAGCTCTTTGGCGGGGGTGGGAGATACGCAGTATTTT. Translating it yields CASSSLAGVGDTQYF.

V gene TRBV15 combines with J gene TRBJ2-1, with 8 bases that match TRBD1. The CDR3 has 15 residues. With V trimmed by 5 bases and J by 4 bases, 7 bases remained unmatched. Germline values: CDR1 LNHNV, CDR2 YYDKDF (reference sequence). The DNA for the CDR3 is TGTGCCACCAGCCAGGACAGGGCGAGGTACAATGAGCAGTTCTTC. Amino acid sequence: CATSQDRARYNEQFF.

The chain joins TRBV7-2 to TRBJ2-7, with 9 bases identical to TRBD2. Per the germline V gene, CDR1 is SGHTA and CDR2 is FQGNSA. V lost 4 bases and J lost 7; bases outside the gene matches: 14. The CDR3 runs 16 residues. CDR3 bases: TGTGCCAGCAGCTCGCTCCCTTTAGCGGGGGTCGGAGAGCAGTACTTC. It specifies CASSSLPLAGVGEQYF. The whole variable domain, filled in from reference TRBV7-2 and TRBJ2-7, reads GAGVSQSPSNKVTEKGKDVELRCDPISGHTALYWYRQSLGQGLEFLIYFQGNSAPDKSGLPSDRFSAERTGGSVSTLTIQRTQQEDSAVYLCASSSLPLAGVGEQYFGPGTRLTVT.

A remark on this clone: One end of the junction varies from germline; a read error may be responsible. CDR3 in DNA: TGCGCCAGCAGTTTTGATGGGGGCGCGGGGGGTAACACTGAAGCTCTCTTT. Its translation: CASSFDGGAGGNTEALF. The chain combines TRBV5-1 with TRBJ1-1; the D gene is possibly TRBD1 (6 bases). Germline loops: CDR1 SGHRS, CDR2 YFSETQ. The CDR3 sequence is 17 residues long.

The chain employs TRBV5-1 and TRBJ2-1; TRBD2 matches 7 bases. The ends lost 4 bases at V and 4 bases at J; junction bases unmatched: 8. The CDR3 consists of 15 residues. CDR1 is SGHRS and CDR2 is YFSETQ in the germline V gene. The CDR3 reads CASSREAGMYNEQFF. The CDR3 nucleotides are TGCGCCAGCAGCCGGGAAGCGGGGATGTACAATGAGCAGTTCTTC.